One sample yielded the 28 T cell receptor beta chains listed below, sequenced in a study of blood T cell repertoires in COVID-19 (TCRdb year 2020). The library came from the immunoSEQ multiplex PCR assay. In its TCRdb copy, this immuneACCESS table keeps in-frame sequences only and misses some clones. Where compared with another copy, unresolved V genes explain less than half of these, and the others have no known cause. The sample data list roughly 80,000 clones, and less than 90% of these were observed just once. Just under 6% of the sample is held by the ten biggest clonotypes. The sequencing sample was made of peripheral blood. These receptors were obtained from a man in his sixties with active or convalescent COVID-19.

This clone appeared many times. The rearrangement uses TRBV5-8 and TRBJ1-5; tentatively, D is TRBD1 (6 bases). Trimming removed 4 bases at V and 4 bases at J, with 15 bases between. The CDR3 is 15 residues long. Germline V gene lookup returns CDR1 SGHTS and CDR2 YDEGEE. CDR3 loop: CASSLGIGQNQPQHF. CDR3 DNA sequence: TGTGCCAGCAGCCTTGGGATAGGACAGAATCAGCCCCAGCATTTT.

This clone came up once. The J gene is TRBJ2-2, the V gene TRBV6-5, with D possibly TRBD2 on 5 matching bases. The CDR3 totals 11 residues. Trimming took 6 bases from V and 6 from J, leaving 5 bases between them. Looked up from germline, CDR1 is MNHEY and CDR2 is SVGAGI. CDR3 region: CASREAGELFF. The CDR3 bases are TGTGCCAGCAGGGAGGCCGGGGAGCTGTTTTTT.

The chain links TRBV5-1 to TRBJ1-4; 8 bases are a match to TRBD1. Germline V gene sequence: CDR1 SGHRS, CDR2 YFSETQ. The CDR3 has 15 residues. Unmatched junction bases numbered 5, after V lost 4 bases and J lost 3 bases. This chain's CDR3 is CASSPQGASNEKLFF. The CDR3 DNA is TGCGCCAGCAGCCCCCAGGGGGCGTCTAATGAAAAACTGTTTTTT.

CDR3: CASSGTGVGNTIYF. CDR3 sequence (DNA): TGTGCCAGTTCCGGGACAGGGGTTGGAAACACCATATATTTT. V usage is TRBV6-5 and J usage is TRBJ1-3; 10 bases fit TRBD1. The CDR3 is 14 amino acids. CDR1 and CDR2 from the germline V gene are MNHEY and SVGAGI. V dropped 9 bases and J dropped 3; count of bases not matched to a gene: 5.

This chain links TRBV19 with TRBJ2-7, with a weak D call TRBD1 (6 bases). With 6 bases removed from V and 5 bases from J, the gap between germline ends came to 20 bases. Germline loops: CDR1 LNHDA, CDR2 SQIVND (reference sequence). There are 15 residues in the CDR3. CDR3 region: CASRETGTKSDEQYF. CDR3 DNA sequence: TGTGCCAGTAGGGAGACCGGGACAAAATCCGACGAGCAGTACTTC.

This sequence joins TRBV9 and TRBJ1-1, with TRBD1 as a possible D gene (5 bases). The germline V and J ends were trimmed by 3 bases and 1 base, with 19 bases remaining between them. The CDR3 spans 17 residues. CDR1 SGDLS and CDR2 YYNGEE come from the germline V gene. In DNA form, the CDR3 reads TGTGCCAGCAGCGACCCTCTTTGGGAGGGGAGGAACACTGAAGCTTTCTTT. Translated, it gives CASSDPLWEGRNTEAFF.

The chain links TRBV19 to TRBJ2-7; 7 bases are a match to TRBD1. CDR1 LNHDA and CDR2 SQIVND come from the germline V gene (reference sequence). The CDR3 loop spans 12 amino acids. J gave up 2 bases and V 10 bases, and 5 bases lay outside the gene matches. The CDR3 nucleotides read TGTGCCACCCAAGGGACAGCCTACGAGCAGTACTTC. It codes for CATQGTAYEQYF.

The J gene is TRBJ1-2, the V gene TRBV14; D is unclear. This CDR3 has 12 amino acids. Trimming removed 1 base at V and 8 bases at J, with 8 bases between. CDR1 is SGHDN, CDR2 FVKESK, per germline. CDR3 in amino acids: CASSQAYRGYTF. In nucleotides, the CDR3 is TGTGCCAGCAGCCAAGCCTACAGAGGCTACACCTTC.

This clone turned up a few times. V usage is TRBV4-3 and J usage is TRBJ1-5; D gene ambiguous. Germline V gene data show CDR1 as LGHNA and CDR2 as YSLEER. This CDR3 has 15 amino acids. The V gene lost 0 bases and the J gene lost 3 bases, with 9 bases spanning the gap. This CDR3 reads CASSQDSSNNQPQHF. In DNA, the CDR3 is TGCGCCAGCAGCCAAGATTCGTCTAACAATCAGCCCCAGCATTTT.

The chain carries TRBV6-5 and TRBJ1-1; tentative D call: TRBD1 (6 bases). This CDR3 spans 12 amino acids. V lost 6 bases to trimming and J lost 8 bases, with 13 bases between them. The germline gives CDR1 MNHEY, CDR2 SVGAGI. In DNA, the CDR3 is TGTGCCAGCAGACAATTGAGGGGGGAAGCTTTCTTT. This sequence encodes CASRQLRGEAFF.

This chain links TRBV24-1 with TRBJ2-1; D is unresolved. In germline, CDR1 is KGHDR, CDR2 SFDVKD. V shed 9 bases and J shed 2 bases, with 10 bases lying between them. This CDR3 is built from 13 residues. DNA of the CDR3: TGTGCCACCCTCCGGGTAGCCTACAATGAGCAGTTCTTC. It translates to CATLRVAYNEQFF.

V is TRBV9 and J is TRBJ1-4, with TRBD1 matching 7 bases. Germline CDR1 is SGDLS and CDR2 is YYNGEE. This CDR3 contains 14 residues. The V and J ends lost 3 bases and 7 bases, in that order; junction bases with no gene match: 6. As DNA, the CDR3 is TGTGCCAGCAGCGCTAGCCAGGGGGGTGAAAAACTGTTTTTT. It translates to CASSASQGGEKLFF.

The gene calls are TRBV6-4 and TRBJ2-3; TRBD1 matches 8 bases. Per germline, CDR1 MRHNA and CDR2 SNTAGT. The CDR3 loop spans 15 amino acids. The junction had 5 bases not matched to a gene; V was cut back by 6 bases and J by 0 bases. The CDR3 spells CASSRTGLSTDTQYF. The CDR3 DNA reads as TGTGCCAGCAGCCGGACAGGGCTTAGCACAGATACGCAGTATTTT.

In its sample, this clone was seen once. The V gene is TRBV4-2, the J gene TRBJ2-1; 7 nucleotides line up with TRBD2. Germline CDR1 and CDR2: LGHNA and YNFKEQ. This CDR3 is built from 15 residues. With 0 bases clipped from V and 4 bases from J, the junction kept 3 bases outside the gene matches. CDR3 coding DNA: TGTGCCAGCAGCCAAGAGGGGGGGGGTTACAATGAGCAGTTCTTC. The encoded protein is CASSQEGGGYNEQFF.

This clone came up a few times. The chain carries TRBV7-6 and TRBJ2-3; D ambiguous. This CDR3 contains 12 residues. CDR1 is SGHVS, CDR2 FNYEAQ, per germline. The V end was cut by 5 bases, the J end by 2 bases, with 5 bases between. The CDR3 DNA is TGTGCCAGCAGCCCAGACACAGATACGCAGTATTTT. This gives the protein CASSPDTDTQYF.

In this sample, this clone turned up once. This chain joins TRBV4-2 and TRBJ1-6; D may be TRBD1 (6 bases). This CDR3 has 14 residues. CDR1 is LGHNA and CDR2 is YNFKEQ in the germline V gene. Trimming stripped 0 bases from V and 10 bases from J, with 10 bases between. The CDR3 region is CASSQEQQGSPLHF. The CDR3 region has the DNA TGTGCCAGCAGCCAAGAACAACAGGGATCACCCCTCCACTTT.

The rearrangement links TRBV5-1 to TRBJ1-2; 10 nucleotides line up with TRBD1. V shed 0 bases and J 4 bases; nucleotides not matched to a gene: 9. The CDR3 totals 17 residues. Germline loops: CDR1 SGHRS, CDR2 YFSETQ. This CDR3 reads CASSLAIGTGARYGYTF. The CDR3 DNA reads as TGCGCCAGCAGCTTGGCCATTGGGACAGGGGCCCGCTATGGCTACACCTTC.

This clone was picked up a small number of times. V usage is TRBV9 and J usage is TRBJ2-5; possibly TRBD2 for D (6 bases). The V end lost 0 bases, the J end lost 1 base, and 19 bases lay between the germline ends. The CDR3 spans 18 residues. The germline CDR1 and CDR2 sequences are SGDLS and YYNGEE. The CDR3 DNA sequence: TGTGCCAGCAGCGTAGGTAATAGCGGAATAGGGTTCCAAGAGACCCAGTACTTC. Its translation is CASSVGNSGIGFQETQYF.

CDR3 amino acids: CASSQNYGYTF. The CDR3 nucleotides are TGTGCCAGCAGCCAGAACTATGGCTACACCTTC. The V gene is TRBV7-2, the J gene TRBJ1-2; D not resolved. This CDR3 comprises 11 residues. Trimming pared 5 bases from V and 2 bases from J, leaving 3 bases between. In germline, CDR1 is SGHTA, CDR2 FQGNSA.

This clone was seen a handful of times. The V call is TRBV23-1, the J call TRBJ1-2; TRBD1 aligns across 7 bases. TRBV23-1 counts as an open reading frame of uncertain function. The CDR3 is 17 residues long. Unmatched junction bases numbered 10, after V lost 3 bases and J lost 0 bases. The CDR3 sequence: CASSQTGWPHTNYGYTF. The CDR3 region has the DNA TGCGCCAGCAGTCAGACAGGGTGGCCGCATACTAACTATGGCTACACCTTC.

This chain joins TRBV10-3 and TRBJ1-1, with D perhaps TRBD1 (5 bases). CDR1 is ENHRY, CDR2 SYGVKD, per germline. This CDR3 is built from 14 residues. V was shortened by 0 bases and J by 4 bases, with 9 bases between the two germline ends. CDR3 in amino acids: CAISESARVTEAFF. In nucleotides, the CDR3 is TGTGCCATCAGTGAGTCGGCCAGGGTCACTGAAGCTTTCTTT.

Concerning this clone: At one end, the junction sequence differs from germline, possibly due to a read error. The rearrangement uses TRBV4-2 and TRBJ2-7; 8 bases are a match to TRBD2. Germline CDR1 is LGHNA and CDR2 is YNFKEQ. The CDR3 runs to 15 residues. Here the CDR3 DNA reads TGTGCCAGCAGCCAACCGGGACTAGGATATTACGAGCAGTACTTT. Translated, it gives CASSQPGLGYYEQYF.

The J gene is TRBJ2-7, the V gene TRBV10-3; TRBD2 aligns across 10 bases. Germline assignment: CDR1 ENHRY and CDR2 SYGVKD. The CDR3 has 13 amino acids. V lost 7 bases, J lost 1 base, and 1 base stayed unmatched. The CDR3 region has the DNA TGTGCCATCACTAGCGGGGGTTCCTACGAGCAGTACTTC. Encoded protein: CAITSGGSYEQYF.

The chain employs TRBV6-2 or TRBV6-3 and TRBJ1-6, with D perhaps TRBD1 (6 bases). Trimming left V 4 bases short and J 7 bases short, with 11 bases between. Germline CDR1 MNHEY, CDR2 SVGEGT. This CDR3 contains 14 residues. CDR3 nucleotide sequence: TGTGCCAGCAGTTTGGGACAAGGGAATTCACCCCTCCACTTT. Translated: CASSLGQGNSPLHF.

The chain couples TRBV15 to TRBJ1-1, with 9 bases lining up with TRBD1. V was pared by 5 bases and J by 3 bases, with 7 bases of the junction left unmatched. The V gene's germline CDR1 is LNHNV and CDR2 YYDKDF (reference sequence). This CDR3 has 15 amino acids. The CDR3 here is CATSGGQGWDTEAFF. Written as DNA, the CDR3 is TGTGCCACCAGCGGGGGACAGGGTTGGGACACTGAAGCTTTCTTT.

The chain combines TRBV19 with TRBJ2-7; tentatively, D is TRBD2 (5 bases). CDR3 length equals 14 residues. Deletions cut 9 bases from V and 0 bases from J, with 15 bases between. Per germline, CDR1 LNHDA and CDR2 SQIVND (reference sequence). The CDR3 region is CASRRDQSSYEQYF. The CDR3 region has the DNA TGTGCCAGCCGCCGGGATCAGAGCTCCTACGAGCAGTACTTC.

The chain uses TRBV10-3 and TRBJ2-3; TRBD2 matches at 13 bases. Losses at the gene ends were 3 bases for V and 1 base for J; bases not matched to a gene: 7. CDR3 size: 18 residues. Germline V lookup: CDR1 ENHRY, CDR2 SYGVKD. The CDR3: CAISDGTSGVLGTDTQYF. CDR3 bases: TGTGCCATCAGTGACGGGACTAGCGGGGTACTAGGCACAGATACGCAGTATTTT.

This chain links TRBV7-9 with TRBJ2-7, with D uncertain. The CDR3 contains 13 residues. Germline V lookup: CDR1 SEHNR, CDR2 FQNEAQ (reference sequence). With 1 base removed from V and 2 bases from J, the gap between germline ends came to 6 bases. CDR3 sequence reads: CASSLDIPYEQYF. In DNA form, the CDR3 reads TGTGCCAGCAGCTTAGACATCCCCTACGAGCAGTACTTC.